These T cell receptor beta chains were read from a single sample in a study of CD8 T cells in ankylosing spondylitis. TCRdb reprocessed the 5' RACE reads with MiXCR, giving one entry per CDR3 protein. Among 100,000 or so distinct CDR3 sequences listed, around 24% were seen once. The sequenced sample was synovial fluid, either unsorted or a sorted T cell fraction (not recorded which). These TCRs come from a male donor with ankylosing spondylitis. Each CDR3 is given without its conserved first and last residue. Clone size is shown for a subset of rows, as once, few, many or a class of expanded clone.

TRBJ2-2 TRBV24-1 10 . ATGQGTGELF
TRBJ2-1 TRBV2 13 . ASSEGGLANLPQF
TRBJ1-4 TRBV11-2 12 . ASSLVGVDEKLF
TRBJ1-2 TRBV27 13 few ASSPMTGGNYGYT
TRBJ2-3 TRBV4-2 14 few ASSQVQREATDTQY
TRBJ2-3 TRBV20-1 8 . SGFRDTQY
TRBJ2-3 TRBV12-3/TRBV12-4 10 few ASSFSADTQY
TRBJ1-5 TRBV20-1 13 few SAGKDRVSNQPQH
TRBJ2-3 TRBV12-3/TRBV12-4 13 . ASSHSGISTDTQY
TRBJ1-1 TRBV10-3 10 many AISGGQGEAF
TRBJ1-2 TRBV10-3 12 few AISEYRSSYGYT
TRBJ2-1 TRBV20-1 10 . SAGGGRNEQF
TRBJ2-1 TRBV29-1 12 few SVEGQSSYNEQF
TRBJ2-1 TRBV19 11 . ASSQGRINEQF
TRBJ2-4 TRBV20-1 9 . SAGPGDIQY
TRBJ2-3 TRBV7-2 14 few ASSLARTSGGDTQY
TRBJ1-2 TRBV5-5 13 . ASSLAEGTVGGYT
TRBJ1-1 TRBV12-3/TRBV12-4 11 few ASSNTGGTEAF
TRBJ2-3 TRBV20-1 12 . SARIAGHTDTQY
TRBJ2-1 TRBV29-1 12 . SVELGLARYEQF